This T cell receptor (beta chain) was observed in a study of T-cell memory formation after mild COVID-19. This clonotype has a handful of counts. The CDR3 covers 12 residues. CDR1 LNHDA and CDR2 SQIVND come from the germline V gene (reference sequence). The ends were cut back, 9 bases at V and 6 bases at J, with 13 bases in the middle. Using its own MiXCR run on the 5' RACE reads, TCRdb lists one record per CDR3 protein. The sample lists around 300,000 distinct CDR3 sequences; approximately 12% were seen once. Material for sequencing was PBMCs or a T cell subset sorted from them (not recorded which). The V and J genes are TRBV19 and TRBJ2-3; tentative D call: TRBD2 (5 bases). The receptor comes from a man between 18 and 35 years old who had mild COVID-19 (a few samples of this study predate the infection). Cell type and time point are not known. The CDR3 sequence: CARRVLRDTQYF. The CDR3 nucleotides read TGTGCCAGGAGGGTGTTGAGGGATACGCAGTATTTT.